This T cell receptor (beta chain) was sequenced in a study of blood T cell repertoires in COVID-19. About the study: COVID-19 samples from acute and convalescent phases originated in the United States, Italy and Spain.

In the original processing: Amplifying reference gene primers gave estimates of nucleated cell counts. Clones were read by immunoSEQ multiplex PCR, and TCRdb kept only the in-frame ones, dropping some. V and J calls and clone size come straight from that table; D and trimming were deduced from the DNA. Of approximately 350,000 clones in the sample, around 89% were seen once. The germline CDR1 and CDR2 sequences are LNHDA and SQIVND (reference sequence). V lost 2 bases, J lost 1 base, and 25 bases stayed unmatched. The CDR3 covers 22 residues. The receptor's source is a man in his forties with acute or convalescent COVID-19. What was sequenced was peripheral blood. The chain employs TRBV19 and TRBJ1-2; the match to TRBD1 covers 7 bases. The CDR3 region has the DNA TGTGCCAGTAGTATAACCCTCGATTTTCATAGTCGGACAGGTTCGAGTAACTATGGCTACACCTTC. It is translated as CASSITLDFHSRTGSSNYGYTF.